The clone carrying this T cell receptor (beta chain) was seen ten or more times. The target antigen is unknown. Regions amplified from RNA transcripts were the TCR beta CDR3 regions. TCR CDR3 underwent first-round RT-PCR with the HTBI primer set. TCRdb re-analysed the multiplex PCR reads in MiXCR, keeping a single row per CDR3 protein. Of a few hundred thousand distinct CDR3 sequences listed, approximately 19% were seen once; the top ten hold about 4%. The entry originates in a study of T cells in Graves' hyperthyroidism and ophthalmopathy. Overall study results and limits: A model of 13 V-J pairs discriminated ophthalmopathy from stable hyperthyroidism. Blood also held most thyroid clonotypes expanded beyond 0.001. Progression to ophthalmopathy was predicted a median of about 6.6 months early.

Germline-derived CDR1 and CDR2 are GTSNPN and SVGIG (reference sequence). The CDR3 runs 10 residues. Trimming cost V 1 base and J 8 bases, with 5 bases left between them. Stable hyperthyroidism: no ophthalmopathy progression over 18 months of follow-up. The chain joins TRBV30 to TRBJ1-2; D call uncertain. The sample taken for sequencing was blood. The clonotype was recovered from a woman between 18 and 30 years old with Graves' hyperthyroidism. For the CDR3, the DNA is TGTGCCTGGAGTGGAGGCGGCTACACCTTC. Its protein product is CAWSGGGYTF.